This is a list of T cell receptor beta chains from one sample in a study of blood T cell repertoires in COVID-19. Profiled with immunoSEQ multiplex PCR; TCRdb holds only in-frame clones, not every one. This table holds roughly 83,000 clones, around 84% found once. Specimen: peripheral blood. The origin of the receptors is an elderly man with active or convalescent COVID-19. The CDR3 runs from the conserved cysteine through the conserved F or W. D genes are given only for firm matches. Rows may omit the clone size; those that give it use once, few, many or a size class.

clone size	V gene	D gene	J gene	CDR3 DNA	CDR3 protein
.	TRBV19	TRBD1	TRBJ1-6	TGTGCCAGTAGTCCAACCGGGACAGGGTCCTATAATTCACCCCTCCACTTT	CASSPTGTGSYNSPLHF
.	TRBV7-3	.	TRBJ2-3	TGTGCCAGCAGCTCGGGACAAAAAACAGATACGCAGTATTTT	CASSSGQKTDTQYF
.	TRBV5-1	.	TRBJ2-3	TGCGCCAGCAGTGGGGGAGGTGTAACAGATACGCAGTATTTT	CASSGGGVTDTQYF
.	TRBV19	.	TRBJ2-1	TGTGCCAGTAGCAGAGGACAGTACAATGAGCAGTTCTTC	CASSRGQYNEQFF
few	TRBV5-1	.	TRBJ2-5	TGCGCCAGCAGTCCAGGGTCCCAAGAGACCCAGTACTTC	CASSPGSQETQYF
.	TRBV2	.	TRBJ1-5	TGTGCCACCACGCTGGGGGCTTCTCAGCCCCAGCATTTT	CATTLGASQPQHF
.	TRBV3-1/TRBV3-2	.	TRBJ2-5	TGTGCCAGCAGCCAAGGGAGGATCCAAGAGACCCAGTACTTC	CASSQGRIQETQYF
.	TRBV9	TRBD2	TRBJ2-1	TGTGCCAGCAGCGTAGGAGTCTCTAGCGGGAGGGCCGATCTCTACAATGAGCAGTTCTTC	CASSVGVSSGRADLYNEQFF
.	TRBV5-1	.	TRBJ1-3	TGCGCCAGCAGCTCCCACCAGGGGAATGGAAACACCATATATTTT	CASSSHQGNGNTIYF
.	TRBV28	TRBD1	TRBJ1-5	TGTGCCAGCAGAAGACAGGGGGAGGGTCAGCCCCAGCATTTT	CASRRQGEGQPQHF
.	TRBV24-1	TRBD1	TRBJ1-5	TGTGCCACCAGTGACCCAGGACAGGGCCAGCCCCAGCATTTT	CATSDPGQGQPQHF
.	TRBV5-1	.	TRBJ1-1	TGCGCCAGCAGCCCCTCAGGGGACCAGAACACTGAAGCTTTCTTT	CASSPSGDQNTEAFF
.	TRBV7-8	TRBD2	TRBJ2-1	TGTGCCAGCAGCCGGGGGACTAGCTGGAATGAGCAGTTCTTC	CASSRGTSWNEQFF
.	TRBV6-5	.	TRBJ1-1	TGTGCCAGCAGTTACTCGTCCGAACGAGGGAACACTGAAGCTTTCTTT	CASSYSSERGNTEAFF
.	TRBV11-2	.	TRBJ1-4	TGTGCCAGCAGCTTGGATAACGGGAGTGAAAAACTGTTTTTT	CASSLDNGSEKLFF
.	TRBV6-5	.	TRBJ2-1	TGTGCCAGCAGAAAGACAGGTCGTAATGAGCAGTTCTTC	CASRKTGRNEQFF
.	TRBV19	TRBD1	TRBJ1-2	TGTGCCAGTAGTACTGGGTCGACAGGGAACTATGGCTACACCTTC	CASSTGSTGNYGYTF
few	TRBV5-1	.	TRBJ1-1	TGCGCCAGCAGCTTGGGCCCGGGGAACACTGAAGCTTTCTTT	CASSLGPGNTEAFF
medium-sized	TRBV7-2	.	TRBJ2-2	TGTGCCAGCAGCTTAAGCGAAACCGGGGAGCTGTTTTTT	CASSLSETGELFF
.	TRBV28	.	TRBJ2-1	TGTGCCAGCAGTTTTTTGCGGGGCCAGGGAGCGAGTTCCTACAATGAGCAGTTCTTC	CASSFLRGQGASSYNEQFF
once	TRBV5-1	.	TRBJ1-4	TGCGCCAGCAGCCAACCCCGGGACACTTCAAACGTCGAAAAACTGTTTTTT	CASSQPRDTSNVEKLFF
.	TRBV7-6	.	TRBJ2-2	TGTGCCAGCAGCTTTTTGGGAGTTCAGGCCGGGGAGCTGTTTTTT	CASSFLGVQAGELFF
.	TRBV9	.	TRBJ2-3	TGTGCCAGCAGCGTAGTGGGAGAAGTTAGCACAGATACGCAGTATTTT	CASSVVGEVSTDTQYF
.	TRBV6-1	TRBD1	TRBJ2-1	TGTGCCAGCAGTGAAGGGACAGGGGGAAACAATGAGCAGTTCTTC	CASSEGTGGNNEQFF
.	TRBV24-1	.	TRBJ1-5	TGTGCCACCAGCCCGGGGGGGGCCTTCAATCAGCCCCAGCATTTT	CATSPGGAFNQPQHF
.	TRBV19	TRBD1	TRBJ1-1	TGTGCCGCAAGGGACAGAACAATAAACAGTGAAGCTTTCTTT	CAARDRTINSEAFF
.	TRBV23-1	TRBD2	TRBJ2-1	TGCGCCATCCCGGGACTACCGGGGGCGGGGGGCTCCTACAATGAGCAGTTCTTC	CAIPGLPGAGGSYNEQFF
.	TRBV7-8	.	TRBJ1-5	TGTGCCGGAGGAATGAATCAGCCCCAGCATTTT	CAGGMNQPQHF
.	TRBV6-5	.	TRBJ1-4	TGTGCCAGCAGTTACTCGGGGGCGGGCCGTAGTGAAAAACTGTTTTTT	CASSYSGAGRSEKLFF
.	TRBV4-2	.	TRBJ1-5	TGTGCCAGCAGCCAAGATCTACGTCAGCCCCAGCATTTT	CASSQDLRQPQHF
.	TRBV29-1	.	TRBJ2-1	TGCAGCGTTGGGCCAGCCGCCGGGGAGCAGTTCTTC	CSVGPAAGEQFF
.	TRBV5-4	TRBD1	TRBJ1-1	TGTGCCAGCAGCGGAGGGGGCCGGAACACTGAAGCTTTCTTT	CASSGGGRNTEAFF
once	TRBV13	.	TRBJ1-6	TGTGCCAGCACTTCTAGTGGCAGGGTCTATAATTCACCCCTCCACTTT	CASTSSGRVYNSPLHF
few	TRBV6-5	.	TRBJ1-2	TGTGCCAGCAGGGAGGGGGGGTATGGCTACACCTTC	CASREGGYGYTF
.	TRBV6-5	.	TRBJ1-3	TGTGCCAGCAGCAGACAGGTCAGCTCTGGAAACACCATATATTTT	CASSRQVSSGNTIYF
.	TRBV7-2	.	TRBJ1-1	TGTGCCAGCAGCCTGGGGGGGCAGAACACTGAAGCTTTCTTT	CASSLGGQNTEAFF
.	TRBV5-1	TRBD2	TRBJ2-3	TGCGCCAGCAGTTCAGGACTAGCGGGGGGCACAGATACGCAGTATTTT	CASSSGLAGGTDTQYF
.	TRBV7-3	TRBD2	TRBJ2-1	TGTGCCAGCAGCTTCGGACTAGCGGGATCGGACTCCTACAATGAGCAGTTCTTC	CASSFGLAGSDSYNEQFF
.	TRBV19	.	TRBJ1-3	TGTGCCAGTAGCGACCAGGGACATTCTGGAAACACCATATATTTT	CASSDQGHSGNTIYF
.	TRBV10-3	TRBD1	TRBJ1-4	TGTGCCATCAGTGAGAGACAGGGGGGTGAAAAACTGTTTTTT	CAISERQGGEKLFF
.	TRBV19	TRBD1	TRBJ1-2	TGTGCCAGTAGTATACCAGGGGGAGCGAACTATGGCTACACCTTC	CASSIPGGANYGYTF
.	TRBV11-2	TRBD1	TRBJ1-4	TGTGCCAGCAGCTTCTCCAGGGGGAGTGAAAAACTGTTTTTT	CASSFSRGSEKLFF
.	TRBV7-6	.	TRBJ2-5	TGTGCCAGCAGCTTAATAGCGAGGGAGACCCAGTACTTC	CASSLIARETQYF
.	TRBV5-5	TRBD1	TRBJ1-2	TGTGCCAGCAGCCAACCCCACGGGACAGACTATGGCTACACCTTC	CASSQPHGTDYGYTF
.	TRBV7-6	TRBD2	TRBJ2-2	TGTGCCAGCGTAACAGCGGGAGGGCCTGCCGGGGAGCTGTTTTTT	CASVTAGGPAGELFF
few	TRBV19	.	TRBJ1-4	TGTGCCAGTAGTATTCGGGAAAAACTGTTTTTT	CASSIREKLFF
.	TRBV12-3/TRBV12-4	.	TRBJ1-2	TGTGCCAGCAGGTTCGGTTCTTATGGCTACACCTTC	CASRFGSYGYTF
.	TRBV24-1	.	TRBJ2-1	TGTGCCACCAGTGATGGACAGAAAATCTACAATGAGCAGTTCTTC	CATSDGQKIYNEQFF
.	TRBV7-2	TRBD1	TRBJ1-1	TGTGCCAGCAGCTTAGCCGGGACAGGGGGAGTAAAAGCTTTCTTT	CASSLAGTGGVKAFF
.	TRBV13	.	TRBJ1-3	TGTGCCAGCAGCTTTAGGACATCGGCTAGTGGAAACACCATATATTTT	CASSFRTSASGNTIYF
.	TRBV28	TRBD1	TRBJ1-1	TGTGCCAGCAGTTTCTCGCTCCTGGACAGGAGAGGGTTAGCTTTCTTT	CASSFSLLDRRGLAFF
.	TRBV5-1	.	TRBJ2-3	TGCGCCAGCAGCCCGCAGGGGGATACGCAGTATTTT	CASSPQGDTQYF
.	TRBV2	.	TRBJ2-2	TGTGCCAGCTCTTTGGAGGTTTCCGGGGAGCTGTTTTTT	CASSLEVSGELFF
.	TRBV19	TRBD1	TRBJ1-1	TGTGCCAGTAGCCTGACAGGGGAGAGGAACACTGAAGCTTTCTTT	CASSLTGERNTEAFF
.	TRBV19	.	TRBJ1-1	TGTGCCAGTAGACCGAGACTTACAGGGAGTGAAGCTTTCTTT	CASRPRLTGSEAFF
.	TRBV28	TRBD1	TRBJ2-1	TGTGCCAGCAATGGTTTGGACAGGGGCAAATTCTTC	CASNGLDRGKFF